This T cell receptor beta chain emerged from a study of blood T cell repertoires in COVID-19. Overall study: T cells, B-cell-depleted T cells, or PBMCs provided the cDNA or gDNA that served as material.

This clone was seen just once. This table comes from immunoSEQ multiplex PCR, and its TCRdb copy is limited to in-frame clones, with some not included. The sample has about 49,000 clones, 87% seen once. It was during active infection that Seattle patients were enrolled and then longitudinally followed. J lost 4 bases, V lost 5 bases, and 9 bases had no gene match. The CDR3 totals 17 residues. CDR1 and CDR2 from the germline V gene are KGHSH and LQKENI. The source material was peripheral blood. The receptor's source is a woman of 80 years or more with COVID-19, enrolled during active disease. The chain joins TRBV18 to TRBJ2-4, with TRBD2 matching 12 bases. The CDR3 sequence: CASSSRTSGTQKNIQYF. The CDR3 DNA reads TGTGCCAGCTCATCAAGGACTAGCGGGACCCAGAAAAACATTCAGTACTTC.